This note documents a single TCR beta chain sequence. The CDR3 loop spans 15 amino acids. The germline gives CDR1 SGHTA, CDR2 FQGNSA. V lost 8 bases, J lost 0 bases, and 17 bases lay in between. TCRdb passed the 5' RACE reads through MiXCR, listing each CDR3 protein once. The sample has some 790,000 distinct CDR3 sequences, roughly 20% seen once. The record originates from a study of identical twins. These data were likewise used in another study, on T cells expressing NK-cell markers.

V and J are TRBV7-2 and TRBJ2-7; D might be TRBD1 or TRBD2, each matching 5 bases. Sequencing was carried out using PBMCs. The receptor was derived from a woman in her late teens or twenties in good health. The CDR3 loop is CASLHRGGSSYEQYF. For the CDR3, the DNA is TGTGCCAGCCTCCACCGGGGCGGAAGCTCCTACGAGCAGTACTTC.